The 22 T cell receptor beta chains below all came from one sample that was sequenced in a study of T cells expressing NK-cell markers. TCRdb reanalyzed the 5' RACE reads, giving one entry per CDR3 protein sequence and no DNA. Its listing shows about 260,000 distinct CDR3 sequences. Material: blood T cells: a sorted CD56 or NKG2C T cell subset, CD4+ or CD8+ T cells, or bulk PBMC T cells (not recorded which). The receptors were sampled from a man younger than 35 in good health.

V usage is TRBV12-3 or TRBV12-4 and J usage is TRBJ2-7; TCRdb lists TRBD1, though no DNA is available to test this call. There are 14 residues in the CDR3. The chain's CDR3 is CASSWDPRSYEQYF.

The chain combines TRBV6-1 with TRBJ2-7; TCRdb picks TRBD2, but there is no DNA to check that call. The germline gives CDR1 MNHNS, CDR2 SASEGT. The CDR3 is 16 amino acids. This chain's CDR3 is CASTAALSSASYEQYF.

The V and J genes are TRBV7-9 and TRBJ1-1. The CDR3 has 15 amino acids. The germline gives CDR1 SEHNR, CDR2 FQNEAQ (reference sequence). CDR3 region: CASSLVGSLNTEAFF.

The chain recombines TRBV20-1 with TRBJ2-1; no DNA is available, so the TRBD2 call from TCRdb remains unchecked. Germline CDR1 reads DFQATT; CDR2 reads SNEGSKA (reference sequence). The CDR3 runs 15 residues. The CDR3 protein is CSAVRRALSYNEQFF.

The V call is TRBV29-1, the J call TRBJ1-2; TCRdb selects TRBD1, and the lack of DNA leaves this call unchecked. The germline gives CDR1 SQVTM, CDR2 ANQGSEA. The CDR3 runs to 13 residues. The CDR3 loop is CSVADRLNYGYTF.

This chain connects TRBV18 to TRBJ2-4. Germline loops: CDR1 KGHSH, CDR2 LQKENI. The CDR3 totals 14 residues. CDR3 sequence reads: CASSPMGIQNIQYF.

V and J are TRBV4-3 and TRBJ2-1; TCRdb indicates TRBD2, and absent DNA this call remains unverified. Germline V gene lookup returns CDR1 LGHNA and CDR2 YSLEER. The CDR3 is made up of 15 amino acids. The CDR3 reads CASSQLAVGDNEQFF.

The genes are TRBV30 and TRBJ2-1. The length of the CDR3 is 14 residues. Germline CDR1 and CDR2: GTSNPN and SVGIG (reference sequence). CDR3 in amino acids: CAWRKAGSYNEQFF.

The chain links TRBV20-1 to TRBJ1-1. There are 12 residues in the CDR3. CDR1 and CDR2 from the germline V gene are DFQATT and SNEGSKA (reference sequence). CDR3 sequence: CSAQPGNTEAFF.

The chain recombines TRBV6-6 with TRBJ2-7. CDR3 length: 12 residues. Germline V gene sequence: CDR1 MNHNY, CDR2 SVGAGI (reference sequence). This CDR3 is CASSYSKGEQYF.

The V and J genes are TRBV5-6 and TRBJ2-2. This CDR3 is 14 amino acids long. Germline V gene lookup returns CDR1 SGHDT and CDR2 YYEEEE. The CDR3 here is CASSLSRHTGELFF.

The rearrangement links TRBV29-1 to TRBJ2-1. This CDR3 spans 12 amino acids. The germline gives CDR1 SQVTM, CDR2 ANQGSEA. CDR3: CSVVDRDNEQFF.

CDR3 loop: CASSRVFKETQYF. The chain links TRBV4-1 to TRBJ2-5; lacking DNA, the TRBD1 call made by TCRdb goes unchecked. CDR3 size: 13 residues. The germline CDR1 and CDR2 sequences are MGHRA and YSYEKL.

Here the CDR3 reads CASSLASGRGEQYF. The rearrangement uses TRBV7-2 and TRBJ2-7; TCRdb gives TRBD2 as the D gene, but with no DNA this cannot be confirmed. Germline-derived CDR1 and CDR2 are SGHTA and FQGNSA. CDR3 length: 14 amino acids.

V usage is TRBV29-1 and J usage is TRBJ2-1; TCRdb indicates TRBD1, and absent DNA this call remains unverified. This CDR3 region has 13 residues. CDR1 and CDR2 (germline): SQVTM, ANQGSEA. The CDR3 here is CSVGASATGEQFF.

The chain joins TRBV29-1 to TRBJ2-5; TCRdb gives TRBD1 as the D gene, but with no DNA this cannot be confirmed. Germline V gene lookup returns CDR1 SQVTM and CDR2 ANQGSEA. The CDR3 has 13 amino acids. The CDR3: CSVGRGAGETQYF.

The chain has TRBV6-2 or TRBV6-3 and TRBJ1-2. From germline, CDR1 is MNHEY and CDR2 SVGEGT. CDR3 size: 11 residues. The CDR3 protein is CASTHNYGYTF.

Here the CDR3 reads CASRVTGANVLTF. V is TRBV12-3 or TRBV12-4 and J is TRBJ2-6. The CDR3 is made up of 13 amino acids.

The V gene is TRBV12-3 or TRBV12-4, the J gene TRBJ2-4; TCRdb selects TRBD1, and the lack of DNA leaves this call unchecked. The CDR3 covers 17 residues. CDR3 residues: CASTKADRYRAKNIQYF.

V gene TRBV5-1 combines with J gene TRBJ2-5. Looked up from germline, CDR1 is SGHRS and CDR2 is YFSETQ. CDR3 length equals 14 residues. The CDR3 sequence: CASSLGVGQETQYF. The variable domain in full, with the rest retrieved from reference TRBV5-1 and TRBJ2-5, is KAGVTQTPRYLIKTRGQQVTLSCSPISGHRSVSWYQQTPGQGLQFLFEYFSETQRNKGNFPGRFSGRQFSNSRSEMNVSTLELGDSALYLCASSLGVGQETQYFGPGTRLLVL.

V usage is TRBV12-3 or TRBV12-4 and J usage is TRBJ2-2; absent DNA, TCRdb's TRBD1 call cannot be checked. The CDR3 has 15 amino acids. CDR3 loop: CASSSGDKVTGELFF.

The rearrangement links TRBV20-1 to TRBJ2-7; the D call of TRBD2 rests on TCRdb alone, since no DNA is present to check it. Germline V CDR1 and CDR2: DFQATT, SNEGSKA (reference sequence). This CDR3 is built from 15 residues. The CDR3 loop is CSASDSGKVRHEQYF.